This T cell receptor beta chain was found in a study of cytomegalovirus exposure and HLA in healthy donors. CDR3 size: 14 residues. V gave up 6 bases and J gave up 4 bases, with 13 bases separating them. The germline gives CDR1 MDHEN, CDR2 SYDVKM. The PCR ran on 60 Vbeta and 13 Jbeta primers. Measured with immunoSEQ multiplex PCR; TCRdb has only the in-frame clones, and not every one. The sample has more than 60,000 clones, around 68% seen once. This chain uses TRBV28 with TRBJ2-1; D is possibly TRBD1 (6 bases). Sample: PBMCs. The TCR was taken from a middle-aged man in good health and CMV-seropositive. Here the CDR3 reads CASRAGTIYNEQFF. CDR3 coding DNA: TGTGCCAGCAGGGCCGGGACAATTTACAATGAGCAGTTCTTC.